These 29 T cell receptor beta chains share one sample of origin, sequenced in a study of patients and donors after allogeneic stem cell transplantation (dated by TCRdb to 2020 to 2022). Library preparation used RT-PCR. TCRdb shows the sequencer as NextSeq 550. The public reads were reprocessed in TCRdb via fastp at Q25 and MiXCR, keeping in-frame beta chains. Every entry covers one CDR3 protein and lists the most common genes and DNA from its rows. This sample gives fewer than 95,000 distinct CDR3 sequences in total; 5% of them show up just once. 2.6% of the sample comes from the top ten. The sample consisted of blood, either unsorted or a sorted T cell fraction (not recorded which). Receptors originate from a human donor who was either an allogeneic HSCT recipient or a stem cell or donor lymphocyte infusion donor (not recorded which). It is not recorded whose cells these are; they may come from a transplant donor.

The V gene is TRBV19, the J gene TRBJ1-5; the D is unclear. The CDR3 loop spans 16 amino acids. V lost 8 bases and J 0 bases, leaving 17 bases between the germline ends. Germline loops: CDR1 LNHDA, CDR2 SQIVND (reference sequence). The CDR3 DNA reads TGTGCCAGTTCTCGACCTCAGGACTCTAGCAATCAGCCCCAGCATTTT. Translation gives CASSRPQDSSNQPQHF.

This clonotype occurred many times. The chain carries TRBV6-1 and TRBJ2-2; D gene ambiguous. CDR3 length: 14 amino acids. CDR1 and CDR2 (germline): MNHNS, SASEGT. With 0 bases removed from V and 5 bases from J, the gap between germline ends came to 7 bases. CDR3: CASSEATGTGELFF. The CDR3 DNA follows: TGTGCCAGCAGTGAAGCGACCGGGACCGGGGAGCTGTTTTTT.

The chain links TRBV14 to TRBJ2-7, with TRBD2 as a possible D gene (7 bases). The germline CDR1 and CDR2 sequences are SGHDN and FVKESK. The ends were cut back, 2 bases at V and 2 bases at J, with 10 bases in the middle. This CDR3 region has 14 residues. CDR3 loop: CASSQWGGAYEQYF. CDR3 DNA sequence: TGTGCCAGCAGCCAATGGGGGGGCGCCTACGAGCAGTACTTC. Drawing the rest from reference TRBV14 and TRBJ2-7, the complete variable domain is EAGVTQFPSHSVIEKGQTVTLRCDPISGHDNLYWYRRVMGKEIKFLLHFVKESKQDESGMPNNRFLAERTGGTYSTLKVQPAELEDSGVYFCASSQWGGAYEQYFGPGTRLTVT.

This clonotype occurred a few times. The rearrangement uses TRBV10-3 and TRBJ2-4; 7 bases match TRBD1. V shed 7 bases and J 4 bases; nucleotides not matched to a gene: 7. The germline V gene has CDR1 ENHRY and CDR2 SYGVKD. The length of the CDR3 is 14 residues. The CDR3 sequence is CAITGTERKNIQYF. CDR3 in DNA: TGTGCCATCACGGGGACAGAGCGAAAAAACATTCAGTACTTC.

This clonotype was seen repeatedly, ten times or more. V and J are TRBV12-3 or TRBV12-4 and TRBJ2-3, with 10 bases that match TRBD2. Unmatched junction bases numbered 7, after V lost 6 bases and J lost 4 bases. The CDR3 extends over 15 amino acids. CDR3 loop: CASSPSGRGSDTQYF. The CDR3, as DNA: TGTGCCAGCAGCCCCAGCGGGAGGGGATCAGATACGCAGTATTTT.

This clonotype occurred many times. This chain connects TRBV3-1 to TRBJ1-6; D is uncertain. The CDR3 has 12 residues. Trimming pared 7 bases from V and 7 bases from J, leaving 8 bases between. Germline-derived CDR1 and CDR2 are LGHDT and YNNKEL (reference sequence). This CDR3 reads CASTGGNSPLHF. The CDR3 coding sequence is TGTGCCAGCACAGGCGGGAATTCACCCCTCCACTTT.

There are many counts of this clonotype. This rearrangement joins TRBV9 to TRBJ2-3, with D possibly being TRBD2 (5 bases). The germline V and J ends were trimmed by 4 bases and 2 bases, with 11 bases remaining between them. The CDR3 spans 14 residues. Germline V lookup: CDR1 SGDLS, CDR2 YYNGEE. For the CDR3, the DNA is TGTGCCAGCAGCCCCCGAGGGTTCACAGATACGCAGTATTTT. This codes for CASSPRGFTDTQYF.

This clonotype showed up many times. The V call is TRBV5-6, the J call TRBJ2-1; D is unresolved. V was trimmed by 3 bases and J by 3 bases, leaving 13 bases between them. Germline V lookup: CDR1 SGHDT, CDR2 YYEEEE. The CDR3 has 15 amino acids. CDR3 sequence reads: CASSSLTRRYNEQFF. CDR3 DNA: TGTGCCAGCAGCTCCTTGACTCGTCGCTACAATGAGCAGTTCTTC.

Many counts were recorded for this clonotype. This rearrangement joins TRBV7-8 to TRBJ1-1; D is unresolved. Per the germline V gene, CDR1 is SGHVS and CDR2 is FQNEAQ. This CDR3 has 13 residues. V lost 4 bases, J lost 0 bases, and 6 bases lay in between. The CDR3 here is CASSSLLNTEAFF. The CDR3 DNA follows: TGTGCCAGCAGCTCCTTATTGAACACTGAAGCTTTCTTT.

This clonotype occurred many times. The CDR3 nucleotides read TGTGCCAGTAGTCCCCCGGGACAAGGAAACACCATATATTTT. Translated: CASSPPGQGNTIYF. The rearrangement uses TRBV19 and TRBJ1-3; possibly TRBD1 for D (6 bases). The V and J ends lost 5 bases and 4 bases respectively, with 12 bases between them. This CDR3 has 14 residues. CDR1 and CDR2 from the germline V gene are LNHDA and SQIVND (reference sequence).

Ten or more counts support this clonotype. The chain is built from TRBV7-8 and TRBJ2-5; TRBD2 matches at 8 bases. J was trimmed by 5 bases and V by 8 bases; bases with no gene match: 4. CDR1 and CDR2 from the germline V gene are SGHVS and FQNEAQ. The CDR3 spans 12 residues. The chain's CDR3 is CASRGGDETQYF. The DNA of the CDR3 is TGTGCCAGCCGGGGGGGAGATGAGACCCAGTACTTC. The variable domain in full, with the rest retrieved from reference TRBV7-8 and TRBJ2-5, is GAGVSQSPRYKVAKRGQDVALRCDPISGHVSLFWYQQALGQGPEFLTYFQNEAQLDKSGLPSDRFFAERPEGSVSTLKIQRTQQEDSAVYLCASRGGDETQYFGPGTRLLVL.

This clonotype was detected ten times or more. V and J are TRBV5-1 and TRBJ2-3, with D tentatively TRBD2 (5 bases). Germline assignment: CDR1 SGHRS and CDR2 YFSETQ. The V gene lost 4 bases and the J gene lost 6 bases, with 18 bases spanning the gap. The CDR3 is 15 residues long. The CDR3: CASSARAGPMDTQYF. CDR3 nucleotides: TGCGCCAGCAGCGCTAGGGCGGGCCCAATGGATACGCAGTATTTT.

This clonotype was seen repeatedly, ten times or more. V gene TRBV10-3 combines with J gene TRBJ1-3; D gene uncertain. CDR1 is ENHRY, CDR2 SYGVKD, per germline. V was shortened by 0 bases and J by 0 bases, with 12 bases between the two germline ends. The CDR3 totals 17 residues. CDR3 nucleotide sequence: TGTGCCATCAGTGAGTCGTGGCCCGGGAACTCTGGAAACACCATATATTTT. It is translated as CAISESWPGNSGNTIYF.

This clonotype was counted only a few times. This chain links TRBV3-1 with TRBJ2-3, with 13 bases lining up with TRBD2. The CDR3 totals 17 residues. Germline CDR1 reads LGHDT; CDR2 reads YNNKEL (reference sequence). Trimming cost V 2 bases and J 1 base; bases outside gene matches: 3. In DNA, the CDR3 is TGTGCCAGCAGCCAAACTAGCGGGAGGGTCCGCACAGATACGCAGTATTTT. It encodes CASSQTSGRVRTDTQYF.

This clonotype was found many times. J is TRBJ2-5 and V is TRBV9; the match to TRBD1 covers 9 bases. The CDR3 covers 14 residues. V dropped 4 bases and J dropped 5; count of bases not matched to a gene: 6. The germline V gene encodes CDR1 SGDLS and CDR2 YYNGEE. CDR3 sequence (DNA): TGTGCCAGCAGCCCTCACAGGGGGCGGGAGACCCAGTACTTC. Its protein product is CASSPHRGRETQYF.

This clonotype was counted only a few times. The CDR3 DNA sequence: TGCAGTGCCCAAGGACGGGGGTACGAGCAGTACTTC. This gives the protein CSAQGRGYEQYF. The V and J genes are TRBV20-1 and TRBJ2-7, with D maybe TRBD2 (6 bases). V was cut by 6 bases and J by 4 bases, with 13 bases left in between. In germline, CDR1 is DFQATT, CDR2 SNEGSKA (reference sequence). The CDR3 sequence is 12 residues long.

This clonotype occurred many times. The chain recombines TRBV6-1 with TRBJ1-5; D uncertain. Between the trimmed V and J ends, which lost 2 bases and 9 bases, there was a span of 14 bases. The CDR3 is made up of 14 amino acids. Per germline, CDR1 MNHNS and CDR2 SASEGT. CDR3: CASSERGPLRPQHF. CDR3 coding DNA: TGTGCCAGCAGTGAACGAGGCCCCCTGCGGCCCCAGCATTTT.

The chain uses TRBV5-6 and TRBJ2-6; D uncertain. Trimming took off 2 bases at V and 4 bases at J, with 7 bases between the two ends. The germline gives CDR1 SGHDT, CDR2 YYEEEE. This CDR3 region has 14 residues. As DNA, the CDR3 is TGTGCCAGCAGCTTTGGGTCCGGGGCCAACGTCCTGACTTTC. Its protein is CASSFGSGANVLTF.

This clonotype was found many times. The V and J genes are TRBV14 and TRBJ1-2; unclear D gene. The V end lost 5 bases, the J end lost 2 bases, and 9 bases lay between the germline ends. The CDR3 has 13 amino acids. Germline V gene sequence: CDR1 SGHDN, CDR2 FVKESK. The DNA of the CDR3 is TGTGCCAGCAGCTTTACACAAAACTATGGCTACACCTTC. Its protein is CASSFTQNYGYTF.

V and J are TRBV7-2 and TRBJ2-5; maybe TRBD2 (5 bases). V was cut by 0 bases and J by 5 bases, with 10 bases left in between. Germline V gene sequence: CDR1 SGHTA, CDR2 FQGNSA. The CDR3 loop spans 14 amino acids. Here the CDR3 reads CASSLAGIGETQYF. Written as DNA, the CDR3 is TGTGCCAGCAGCTTAGCCGGGATAGGGGAGACCCAGTACTTC.

This clonotype appeared many times. The rearrangement joins TRBV19 to TRBJ2-7, with D perhaps matching TRBD1 or TRBD2 (5 bases each). The V end was cut by 4 bases, the J end by 2 bases, with 12 bases between. Germline CDR1 is LNHDA and CDR2 is SQIVND (reference sequence). The CDR3 has 14 residues. CDR3 residues: CASSTRDGTYEQYF. The CDR3 DNA reads TGTGCCAGTAGTACCCGGGACGGTACCTACGAGCAGTACTTC.

At least ten counts were recorded for this clonotype. The rearrangement links TRBV29-1 to TRBJ2-2; TRBD1 matches at 8 bases. The V and J ends lost 7 bases and 7 bases, in that order; junction bases with no gene match: 8. The CDR3 contains 13 residues. CDR1 and CDR2 from the germline V gene are SQVTM and ANQGSEA. This CDR3 reads CSAGRGQDGELFF. For the CDR3, the DNA is TGCAGCGCCGGCAGGGGGCAGGACGGGGAGCTGTTTTTT.

The chain combines TRBV18 with TRBJ1-1; 10 positions agree with TRBD1. Looked up from germline, CDR1 is KGHSH and CDR2 is LQKENI. This CDR3 spans 15 amino acids. Trimming removed 2 bases from V and 11 bases from J; junction bases left unmatched: 11. This CDR3 reads CASSPTGQGSIGAFF. CDR3 DNA sequence: TGTGCCAGCTCACCAACGGGACAGGGGAGCATCGGTGCTTTCTTT.

There are many counts of this clonotype. The genes are TRBV6-1 and TRBJ1-3; D unclear. The CDR3 is made up of 15 amino acids. Germline V CDR1 and CDR2: MNHNS, SASEGT. Trimming stripped 6 bases from V and 7 bases from J, with 19 bases between. The CDR3 nucleotides read TGTGCCAGCAGACCCTTGACGGTCCCCCGTAACACCATATATTTT. Its translation is CASRPLTVPRNTIYF.

This sequence joins TRBV6-1 and TRBJ1-2, with a tentative D call TRBD1 (6 bases). V was cut by 7 bases and J by 8 bases, with 23 bases left in between. The germline gives CDR1 MNHNS, CDR2 SASEGT. The CDR3 runs 15 residues. CDR3: CASTNGGGLPQGYTF. Written as DNA, the CDR3 is TGTGCCAGCACCAACGGGGGGGGGCTTCCTCAAGGCTACACCTTC.

This clonotype showed up just a few times. The chain combines TRBV30 with TRBJ1-2, with D perhaps matching TRBD1 (6 bases). This CDR3 is built from 13 residues. V gave up 2 bases and J gave up 2 bases, with 9 bases separating them. The germline CDR1 and CDR2 sequences are GTSNPN and SVGIG (reference sequence). For the CDR3, the DNA is TGTGCCTGGAGTAGGACAGCGAACTATGGCTACACCTTC. It codes for CAWSRTANYGYTF.

The table lists this clonotype with a few counts. The chain has TRBV2 and TRBJ2-3, with D possibly being TRBD2 (6 bases). In germline, CDR1 is SNHLY, CDR2 FYNNEI. This CDR3 contains 19 residues. Trimming shortened V by 2 bases and J by 3 bases, and 24 bases separated the two germline ends. The CDR3, as DNA: TGTGCCAGCAGTGAAAGGGGAAGACTAGTACCTCAGGGAACAGATACGCAGTATTTT. It encodes CASSERGRLVPQGTDTQYF.

At least ten counts were recorded for this clonotype. This chain joins TRBV3-1 and TRBJ2-5; tentative D call: TRBD1 (5 bases). The germline CDR1 and CDR2 sequences are LGHDT and YNNKEL (reference sequence). This CDR3 region has 15 residues. The germline V and J ends were trimmed by 2 bases and 7 bases, with 17 bases remaining between them. CDR3 nucleotides: TGTGCCAGCAGCCAACCTCCCAGGACACAGAGGACCCAGTACTTC. Its translation is CASSQPPRTQRTQYF.

There are a few counts of this clonotype. The chain joins TRBV18 to TRBJ1-2, with D tentatively TRBD1 (6 bases). CDR3 size: 18 residues. The V end lost 0 bases, the J end lost 0 bases, and 17 bases lay between the germline ends. Germline V gene lookup returns CDR1 KGHSH and CDR2 LQKENI. CDR3 sequence reads: CASSPPAREGGANYGYTF. DNA of the CDR3: TGTGCCAGCTCACCACCGGCCCGGGAGGGGGGAGCTAACTATGGCTACACCTTC.